This passage covers 2 T cell receptor beta chains from one sample sequenced in a study of OX40 agonist ivuxolimab in advanced cancers. Libraries were built with the immunoSEQ multiplex PCR assay. Drawn from immuneACCESS, this table holds only the in-frame rearrangements with V and J called that TCRdb kept. Clones are partly lost; checked studies trace under half to an unresolved V gene and leave the rest unexplained. The sample yields about 77,000 clones; roughly 93% were counted once. The top ten clones comprise more than 0.3% of the sample. The sequencing used CD4+ or CD8+ T cells sorted from blood, collected in a trial of the OX40 agonist ivuxolimab. The origin of the receptors is an adult with an advanced solid tumor such as melanoma, head and neck, liver or kidney cancer.

The gene calls are TRBV7-6 and TRBJ1-3, with 7 bases lining up with TRBD1. Germline assignment: CDR1 SGHVS and CDR2 FNYEAQ. V gave up 5 bases and J gave up 0 bases; unmatched junction bases: 4. This CDR3 spans 15 amino acids. CDR3: CASSQGQSSGNTIYF. DNA for the CDR3: TGTGCCAGCAGCCAGGGACAGAGCTCTGGAAACACCATATATTTT.

The chain recombines TRBV7-9 with TRBJ2-3; 10 bases fit TRBD2. The germline CDR1 and CDR2 sequences are SEHNR and FQNEAQ (reference sequence). V was pared by 4 bases and J by 1 base, with 5 bases of the junction left unmatched. This CDR3 comprises 16 residues. The CDR3 sequence: CASSSPGLAGTDTQYF. The CDR3 coding sequence is TGTGCCAGCAGCTCGCCCGGACTAGCGGGCACAGATACGCAGTATTTT.